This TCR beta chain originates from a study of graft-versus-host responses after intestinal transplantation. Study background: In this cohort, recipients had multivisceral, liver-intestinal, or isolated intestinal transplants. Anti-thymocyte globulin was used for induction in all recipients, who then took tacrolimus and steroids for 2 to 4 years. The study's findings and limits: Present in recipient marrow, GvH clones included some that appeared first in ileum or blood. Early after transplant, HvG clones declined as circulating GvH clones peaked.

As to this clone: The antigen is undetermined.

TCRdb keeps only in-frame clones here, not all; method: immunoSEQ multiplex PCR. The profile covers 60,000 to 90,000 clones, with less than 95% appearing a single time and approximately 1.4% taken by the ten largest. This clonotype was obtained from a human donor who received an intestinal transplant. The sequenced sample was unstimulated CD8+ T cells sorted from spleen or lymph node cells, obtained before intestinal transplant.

CDR3 coding DNA: TGTGCCAGCAGCGCAGACAGGGGTCGGGAGACCCAGTACTTC. This encodes CASSADRGRETQYF. The genes are TRBV9 and TRBJ2-5; TRBD1 aligns across 8 bases. CDR3 length equals 14 residues. V lost 3 bases and J lost 5; bases outside the gene matches: 6. Per the germline V gene, CDR1 is SGDLS and CDR2 is YYNGEE.